The rows below give T cell receptor beta chains drawn from one sample of a study of T cells in Graves' hyperthyroidism and ophthalmopathy. TCRdb passed the multiplex PCR reads through MiXCR, listing each CDR3 protein once. The data show hundreds of thousands of distinct CDR3 sequences, 14% seen once. The specimen sequenced was blood. These receptors were collected from a woman between 50 and 59 years old with Graves' ophthalmopathy. Both conserved end residues are part of each CDR3. D genes are given only for firm matches. The size of a clone is reported for some rows only, either as once, few or many, or as a class for expanded clones.

>TRBJ2-1|.|TRBD1|TRBV20-1
TGCAGTGCTAGGGACAGGATTAATCCTTACAATGAGCAGTTCTTC
CSARDRINPYNEQFF
>TRBJ2-1|few|.|TRBV29-1
TGCAGCCTACGACGTCTCGCAGACAATGAGCAGTTCTTC
CSLRRLADNEQFF
>TRBJ1-2|many|TRBD1|TRBV5-5
TGTGCCAGCAGCTTGGGGGACAGGGTCGTAAACTATGGCTACACCTTC
CASSLGDRVVNYGYTF
>TRBJ2-3|many|.|TRBV12-3/TRBV12-4
TGTGCCAGCAGACAACCCGGAGGTAGCACAGATACGCAGTATTTT
CASRQPGGSTDTQYF
>TRBJ1-4|.|TRBD1|TRBV20-1
TGCAGTGCTAGAGACCTCGAGGACAGGGGGCCCTCTAATGAAAAACTGTTTTTT
CSARDLEDRGPSNEKLFF
>TRBJ2-1|many|.|TRBV20-1
TGCAGTGCTCCTTCAAATGCTGGGAATGAGCAGTTCTTC
CSAPSNAGNEQFF
>TRBJ1-2|many|TRBD1|TRBV18
TGTGCCAGCTCATCGGACAGGGGGGCAGCTAACTATGGCTACACCTTC
CASSSDRGAANYGYTF
>TRBJ1-1|few|TRBD1|TRBV5-5
TGTGCCCGCAGCTGGACAGGGGGCGGCACTGAAGCTTTCTTT
CARSWTGGGTEAFF
>TRBJ1-5|.|.|TRBV6-5
TGTGCCAGCAGTTGGGGGCGGTGGCAGCCCCAGCATTTT
CASSWGRWQPQHF
>TRBJ2-7|.|.|TRBV7-9
TGTGCCAGCAGCTTAGAGAGAGGTAGCGGATACAACTACGAGCAGTACTTC
CASSLERGSGYNYEQYF
>TRBJ2-5|many|TRBD1|TRBV20-1
TGCAGTGCTAGCAGGGGGCAGATGTGGGAGACCCAGTACTTC
CSASRGQMWETQYF
>TRBJ1-1|many|.|TRBV20-1
TGCAGTGCAAAAGTGGAGGGCAGCACTGAAGCTTTCTTT
CSAKVEGSTEAFF
>TRBJ2-1|few|TRBD2|TRBV5-1
TGCGCCAGCAGCCCGGGACTAGCGGGAGATAAGCAGTTCTTC
CASSPGLAGDKQFF
>TRBJ2-3|few|.|TRBV5-1
TGCGCCAGCAGCCCAGGGTGGGATACGCAGTATTTT
CASSPGWDTQYF
>TRBJ2-7|many|.|TRBV4-1
TGCGCCAGCAGCTCTACCGGGGTAACCCACGAGCAGTACTTC
CASSSTGVTHEQYF
>TRBJ2-3|many|.|TRBV11-2
TGTGCCAGCAGGGAGTACGCAGATACGCAGTATTTT
CASREYADTQYF
>TRBJ2-4|.|.|TRBV15
TGTGCCACCAGCAGAGATCTGGACAGTGTCATTCAGTACTTC
CATSRDLDSVIQYF
>TRBJ1-6|.|.|TRBV7-3
TGTGCCAGCAGCCCCCGCGCGGGTTCACCCCTCCACTTT
CASSPRAGSPLHF
>TRBJ2-2|.|.|TRBV19
TGTGCCAGTAGTGTCATTCACGGGGAGCTGTTTTTT
CASSVIHGELFF
>TRBJ2-5|few|TRBD2|TRBV29-1
TGCAGCACCTGGACTAGCGGGAGGGCCACTCAAGAGACCCAGTACTTC
CSTWTSGRATQETQYF
>TRBJ1-2|many|TRBD1|TRBV7-2
TGTGCCAGCAGCTTAACCGGGACAGGTTTGTTCGGCTACACCTTC
CASSLTGTGLFGYTF
>TRBJ2-5|once|TRBD2|TRBV30
TGTGCCTGGAGCCAGGGACTAGCGGCCTTGGGGACCCAGTACTTC
CAWSQGLAALGTQYF
>TRBJ2-3|many|TRBD2|TRBV28
TGTGCCAGCAGTTTAGTAGTAACTAGCGGGCTCACAGATACGCAGTATTTT
CASSLVVTSGLTDTQYF
>TRBJ1-6|once|.|TRBV7-9
TGTGCCAGCAGACTGGACGGCGGGAGGGGAAGTTCACCCCTCCACTTT
CASRLDGGRGSSPLHF
>TRBJ2-3|many|.|TRBV20-1
TGCAGTGCTAGAGATCTCCTAGCTAGCACAGATACGCAGTATTTT
CSARDLLASTDTQYF
>TRBJ1-5|.|.|TRBV19
TGTGCCAGTAGTCACGGACGGACTGAACAGCCCCAGCATTTT
CASSHGRTEQPQHF
>TRBJ2-1|many|.|TRBV20-1
TGCAGTGCTCCATTAGCGGCCCAACAACTAAACAATGAGCAGTTCTTC
CSAPLAAQQLNNEQFF
>TRBJ2-2|.|.|TRBV4-1
TGCGCCAGCAGCCAAGATCTAGATCAGGCGGCCGGGGAGCTGTTTTTT
CASSQDLDQAAGELFF
>TRBJ2-1|few|.|TRBV14
TGTGCCAGCAGCCAAGAGGTAGTATTGCTGAATGAGCAGTTCTTC
CASSQEVVLLNEQFF
>TRBJ1-3|once|.|TRBV15
TGTGCCACCAGAGTTACTGGAGGGGAGGAAACCATATATTTT
CATRVTGGEETIYF
>TRBJ2-1|.|TRBD2|TRBV7-3
TGTGCCAGCAGCTCGCCGGGACTAGCATATGAGCAGTTCTTC
CASSSPGLAYEQFF